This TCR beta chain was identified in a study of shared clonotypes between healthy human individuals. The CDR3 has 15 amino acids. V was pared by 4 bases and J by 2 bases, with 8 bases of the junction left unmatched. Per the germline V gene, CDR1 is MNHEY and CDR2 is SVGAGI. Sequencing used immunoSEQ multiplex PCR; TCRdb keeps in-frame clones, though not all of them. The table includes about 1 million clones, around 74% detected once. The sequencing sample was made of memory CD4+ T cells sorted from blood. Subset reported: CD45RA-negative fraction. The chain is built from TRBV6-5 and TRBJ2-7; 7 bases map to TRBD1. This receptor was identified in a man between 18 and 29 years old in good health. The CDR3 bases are TGTGCCAGCAGTTCGACAGGGATGGCCCCCTACGAGCAGTACTTC. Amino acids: CASSSTGMAPYEQYF.